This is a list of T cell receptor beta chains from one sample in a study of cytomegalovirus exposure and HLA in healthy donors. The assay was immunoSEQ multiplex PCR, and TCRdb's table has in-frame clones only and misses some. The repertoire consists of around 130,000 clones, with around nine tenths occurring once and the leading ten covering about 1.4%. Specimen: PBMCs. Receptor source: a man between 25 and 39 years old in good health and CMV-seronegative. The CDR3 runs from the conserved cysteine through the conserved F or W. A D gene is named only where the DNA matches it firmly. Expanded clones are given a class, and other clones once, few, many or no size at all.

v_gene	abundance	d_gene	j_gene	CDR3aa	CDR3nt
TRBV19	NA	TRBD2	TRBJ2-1	CASGPSGRYEQFF	TGTGCCAGTGGCCCTAGCGGGAGGTATGAGCAGTTCTTC
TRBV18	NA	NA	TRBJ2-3	CASSPTKAGFTDTQYF	TGTGCCAGCTCACCCACCAAGGCCGGGTTCACAGATACGCAGTATTTT
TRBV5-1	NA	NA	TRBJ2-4	CASSLAGGTAVYF	TGCGCCAGCAGCTTGGCCGGAGGGACCGCGGTGTACTTC
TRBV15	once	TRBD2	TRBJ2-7	CATSSSVTSGDPYEQYF	TGTGCCACCAGCTCTTCCGTGACTAGCGGGGATCCCTACGAGCAGTACTTC
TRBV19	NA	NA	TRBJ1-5	CASSPGGGIPIVYSNQPQHF	TGTGCCAGTTCCCCGGGTGGGGGGATACCTATAGTATATAGCAATCAGCCCCAGCATTTT
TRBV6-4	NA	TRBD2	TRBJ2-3	CASSDGAGETDTQYF	TGTGCCAGCAGTGACGGAGCGGGGGAGACAGATACGCAGTATTTT
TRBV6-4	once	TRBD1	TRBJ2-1	CASSDRDSNEQFF	TGTGCCAGCAGTGACCGGGACAGCAATGAGCAGTTCTTC
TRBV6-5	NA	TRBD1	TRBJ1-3	CASSRRGPGNTIYF	TGTGCCAGCAGCCGCAGGGGGCCTGGAAACACCATATATTTT
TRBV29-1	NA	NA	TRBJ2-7	CSPWASCF	TGCAGCCCCTGGGCCTCTTGTTTC
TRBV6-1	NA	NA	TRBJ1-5	CASMETSNQPQHF	TGTGCCAGCATGGAGACCAGCAATCAGCCCCAGCATTTT